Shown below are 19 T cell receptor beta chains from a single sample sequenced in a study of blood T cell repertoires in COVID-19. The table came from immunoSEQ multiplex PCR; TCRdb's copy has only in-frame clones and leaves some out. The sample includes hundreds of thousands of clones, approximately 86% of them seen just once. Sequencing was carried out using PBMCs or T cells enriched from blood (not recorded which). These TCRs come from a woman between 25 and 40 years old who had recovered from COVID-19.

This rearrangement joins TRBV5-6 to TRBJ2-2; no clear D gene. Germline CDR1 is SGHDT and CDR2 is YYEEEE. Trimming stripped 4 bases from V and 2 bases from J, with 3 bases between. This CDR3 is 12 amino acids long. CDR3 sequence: CASSPNTGELFF. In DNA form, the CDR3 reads TGTGCCAGCAGCCCAAACACCGGGGAGCTGTTTTTT.

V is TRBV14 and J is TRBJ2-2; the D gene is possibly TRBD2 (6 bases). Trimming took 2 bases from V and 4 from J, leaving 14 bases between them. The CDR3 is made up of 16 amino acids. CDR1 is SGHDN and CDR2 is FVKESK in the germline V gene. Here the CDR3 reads CASSQRRDSRTGELFF. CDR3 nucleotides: TGTGCCAGCAGCCAAAGACGGGACTCTCGCACCGGGGAGCTGTTTTTT. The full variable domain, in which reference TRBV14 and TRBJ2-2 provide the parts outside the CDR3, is EAGVTQFPSHSVIEKGQTVTLRCDPISGHDNLYWYRRVMGKEIKFLLHFVKESKQDESGMPNNRFLAERTGGTYSTLKVQPAELEDSGVYFCASSQRRDSRTGELFFGEGSRLTVL.

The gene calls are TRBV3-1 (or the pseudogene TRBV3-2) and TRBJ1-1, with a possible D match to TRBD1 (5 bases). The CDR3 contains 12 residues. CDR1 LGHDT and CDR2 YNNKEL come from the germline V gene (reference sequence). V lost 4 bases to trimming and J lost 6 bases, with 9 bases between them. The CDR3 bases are TGTGCCAGCAGCCCCTTAGGGGCTGAAGCTTTCTTT. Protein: CASSPLGAEAFF.

The CDR3, as DNA: TGTGCCATCAGCGACGGACGGGGTCCTAACACTGAAGCTTTCTTT. As protein: CAISDGRGPNTEAFF. The chain has TRBV10-3 and TRBJ1-1; no firm D call. The CDR3 is 15 residues long. Germline V gives CDR1 ENHRY, CDR2 SYGVKD. Trimming removed 6 bases from V and 2 bases from J, with 16 bases in between.

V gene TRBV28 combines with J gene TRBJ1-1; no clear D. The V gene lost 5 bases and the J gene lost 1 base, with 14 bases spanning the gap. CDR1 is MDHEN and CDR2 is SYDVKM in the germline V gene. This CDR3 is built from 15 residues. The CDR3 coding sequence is TGTGCCAGCAGTCCCCTCATGACGGGGAACACTGAAGCTTTCTTT. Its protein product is CASSPLMTGNTEAFF.

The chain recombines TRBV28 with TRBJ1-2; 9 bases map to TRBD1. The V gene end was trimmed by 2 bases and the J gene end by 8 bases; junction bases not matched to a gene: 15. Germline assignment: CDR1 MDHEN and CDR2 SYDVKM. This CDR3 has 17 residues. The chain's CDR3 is CASSLMGQGTVRSGYTF. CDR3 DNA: TGTGCCAGCAGTTTAATGGGACAGGGTACAGTTAGGTCGGGCTACACCTTC.

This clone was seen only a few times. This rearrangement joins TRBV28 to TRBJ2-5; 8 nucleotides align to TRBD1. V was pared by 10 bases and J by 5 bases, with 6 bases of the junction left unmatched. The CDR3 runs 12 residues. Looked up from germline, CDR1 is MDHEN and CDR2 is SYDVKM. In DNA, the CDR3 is TGTGCCACGAGGACAGGGTGGGAGACCCAGTACTTC. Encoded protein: CATRTGWETQYF.

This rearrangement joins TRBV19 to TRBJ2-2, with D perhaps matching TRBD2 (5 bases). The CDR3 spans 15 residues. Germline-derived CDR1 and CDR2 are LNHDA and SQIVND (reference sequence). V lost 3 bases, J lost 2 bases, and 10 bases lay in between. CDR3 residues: CASSMVLENTGELFF. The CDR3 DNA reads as TGTGCCAGTAGTATGGTACTAGAAAACACCGGGGAGCTGTTTTTT.

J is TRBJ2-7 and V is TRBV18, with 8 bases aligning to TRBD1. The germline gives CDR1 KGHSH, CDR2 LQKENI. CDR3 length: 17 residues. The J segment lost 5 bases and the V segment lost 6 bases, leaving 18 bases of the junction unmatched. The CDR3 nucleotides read TGTGCCAGCTCCCACATCCCACCGGGACAGGCGGGGAACGAGCAGTACTTC. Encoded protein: CASSHIPPGQAGNEQYF.

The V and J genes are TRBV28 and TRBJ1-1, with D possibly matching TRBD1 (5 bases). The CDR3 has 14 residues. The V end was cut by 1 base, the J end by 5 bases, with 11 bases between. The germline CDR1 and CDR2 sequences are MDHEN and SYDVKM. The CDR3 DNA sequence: TGTGCCAGCAGTTTATATGTCGGGGGGACTGAAGCTTTCTTT. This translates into CASSLYVGGTEAFF.

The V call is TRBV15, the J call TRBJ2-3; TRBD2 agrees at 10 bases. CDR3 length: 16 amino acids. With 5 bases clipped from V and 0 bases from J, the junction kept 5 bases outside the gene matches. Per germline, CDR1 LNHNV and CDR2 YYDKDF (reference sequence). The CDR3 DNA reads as TGTGCCACCAGCCATCTAGCGGGAGCTAGCACAGATACGCAGTATTTT. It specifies CATSHLAGASTDTQYF.

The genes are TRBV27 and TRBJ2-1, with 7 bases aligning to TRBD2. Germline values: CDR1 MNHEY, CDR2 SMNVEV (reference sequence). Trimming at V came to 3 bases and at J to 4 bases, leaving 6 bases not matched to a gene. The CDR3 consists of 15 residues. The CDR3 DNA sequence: TGTGCCAGCAGTTTCTTGGGACTACCTTACAATGAGCAGTTCTTC. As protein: CASSFLGLPYNEQFF.

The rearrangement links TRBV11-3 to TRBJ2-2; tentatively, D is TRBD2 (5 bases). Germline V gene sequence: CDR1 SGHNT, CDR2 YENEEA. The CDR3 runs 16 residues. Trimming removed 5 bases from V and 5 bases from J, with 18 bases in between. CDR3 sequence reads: CASSERATTTTGELFF. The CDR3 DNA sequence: TGTGCCAGCAGCGAGAGGGCGACCACGACTACCGGGGAGCTGTTTTTT.

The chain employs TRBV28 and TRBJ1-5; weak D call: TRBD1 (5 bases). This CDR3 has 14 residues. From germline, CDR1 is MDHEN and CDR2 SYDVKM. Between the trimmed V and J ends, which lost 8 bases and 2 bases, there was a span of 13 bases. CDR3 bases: TGTGCCAGCGCCCTGCTGGGGCGCAATCAGCCCCAGCATTTT. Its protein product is CASALLGRNQPQHF. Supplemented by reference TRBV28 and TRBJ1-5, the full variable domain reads DVKVTQSSRYLVKRTGEKVFLECVQDMDHENMFWYRQDPGLGLRLIYFSYDVKMKEKGDIPEGYSVSREKKERFSLILESASTNQTSMYLCASALLGRNQPQHFGDGTRLSIL.

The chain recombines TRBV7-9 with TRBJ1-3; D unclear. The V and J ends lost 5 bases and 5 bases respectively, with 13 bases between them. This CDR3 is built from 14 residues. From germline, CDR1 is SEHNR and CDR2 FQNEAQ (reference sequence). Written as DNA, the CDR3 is TGTGCCAGCAGCCCTGGGCTCGAAAGAAACACCATATATTTT. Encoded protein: CASSPGLERNTIYF. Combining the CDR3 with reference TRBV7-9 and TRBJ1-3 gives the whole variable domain DTGVSQNPRHKITKRGQNVTFRCDPISEHNRLYWYRQTLGQGPEFLTYFQNEAQLEKSRLLSDRFSAERPKGSFSTLEIQRTEQGDSAMYLCASSPGLERNTIYFGEGSWLTVV.

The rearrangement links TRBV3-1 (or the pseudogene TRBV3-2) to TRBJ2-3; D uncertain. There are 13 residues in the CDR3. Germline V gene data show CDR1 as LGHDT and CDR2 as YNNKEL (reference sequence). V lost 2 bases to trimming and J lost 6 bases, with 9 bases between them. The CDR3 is CASSQSHGDTQYF. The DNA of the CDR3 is TGTGCCAGCAGCCAAAGCCACGGGGATACGCAGTATTTT.

Here the CDR3 DNA reads TGTGCCAGTGGCGGGTTGGGGGGAGAGCAGTACTTC. Translating it yields CASGGLGGEQYF. The chain employs TRBV27 and TRBJ2-7; possibly TRBD2 for D (6 bases). The ends were cut back, 9 bases at V and 7 bases at J, with 16 bases in the middle. CDR3 length: 12 residues. Germline lookup yields CDR1 MNHEY and CDR2 SMNVEV (reference sequence).

CDR3 residues: CASSPRASGGNEQYF. The CDR3 DNA reads as TGTGCCAGCTCTCCCAGGGCTAGCGGAGGGAACGAGCAGTACTTC. The gene calls are TRBV6-5 and TRBJ2-7; TRBD2 matches at 7 bases. The junction had 15 bases not matched to a gene; V was cut back by 8 bases and J by 5 bases. The CDR3 covers 15 residues. Germline values: CDR1 MNHEY, CDR2 SVGAGI.

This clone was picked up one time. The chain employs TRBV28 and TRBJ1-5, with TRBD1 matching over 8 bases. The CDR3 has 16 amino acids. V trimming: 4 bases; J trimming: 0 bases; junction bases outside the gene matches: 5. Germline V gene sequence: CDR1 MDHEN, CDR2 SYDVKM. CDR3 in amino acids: CASSSRQGISNQPQHF. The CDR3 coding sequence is TGTGCCAGCAGTTCACGACAGGGGATTAGCAATCAGCCCCAGCATTTT.